This is a list of T cell receptor beta chains from one sample in a study of blood T cell repertoires in COVID-19. TCRdb's copy holds only in-frame clones and misses some; the assay was immunoSEQ multiplex PCR. The data show around 72,000 clones, roughly 80% seen once. Sample: peripheral blood. Source of these receptors: a human donor in a cohort sampled during active COVID-19. Each CDR3 is given with its conserved first and last residue. The order of the fields is D gene, V gene, clone size, J gene, CDR3 length, CDR3 DNA, CDR3 protein. The D gene is left open where the match is weak. Clone size is given for some rows only: seen once, a few or many times, or a class if the clone is expanded.

-	TRBV6-5	-	TRBJ1-2	15	TGTGCCAGCAGTTACTCTGTCGGGCGGGACTATGGCTACACCTTC	CASSYSVGRDYGYTF
-	TRBV18	few	TRBJ2-3	16	TGTGCCAGCTCACCAAGGATTCTAGAACTCACAGATACGCAGTATTTT	CASSPRILELTDTQYF
TRBD1	TRBV30	-	TRBJ1-2	13	TGTGCCTGGAGTGTAGGACAGGGAGGCGGCTACACCTTC	CAWSVGQGGGYTF
-	TRBV18	-	TRBJ1-2	13	TGTGCCAGCTCGTCCATTCCTAGAGGTGACTACACCTTC	CASSSIPRGDYTF
TRBD1	TRBV2	-	TRBJ1-1	17	TGTGCCAGCAGTGAAAGGATTGCGGGGTCAGGGGGGAGGCGGTTTATTTTT	CASSERIAGSGGRRFIF
-	TRBV6-6	-	TRBJ1-5	13	TGTGCCAGTAATGCCGGGTTCAATCAGCCCCAGCATTTT	CASNAGFNQPQHF
TRBD1	TRBV5-4	-	TRBJ1-6	17	TGTGCCAGCAGCCCCTCTCACTTCCCAGGGGGGAATTCACCCCTCCACTTT	CASSPSHFPGGNSPLHF
TRBD1	TRBV3-1/TRBV3-2	few	TRBJ2-7	14	TGTGCCAGCAGCAGACAGGGGGCCTCCTACGAGCAGTACTTC	CASSRQGASYEQYF
TRBD1	TRBV10-3	-	TRBJ1-2	13	TGTGCCATCAGTGAGGAGGGGGCGAGAGGCTACACCTTC	CAISEEGARGYTF
-	TRBV30	few	TRBJ1-4	11	TGTGCCTGGAGTGTAGGGGGAAAACTGTTTTTT	CAWSVGGKLFF
-	TRBV29-1	-	TRBJ2-7	13	TGCAGCGTTGAAGATCAGGTCTCCTACGAGCAGTACTTC	CSVEDQVSYEQYF
-	TRBV19	-	TRBJ1-4	15	TGTGCCAGTAGTATGGGAGGGCTTGGTAATGAAAAACTGTTTTTT	CASSMGGLGNEKLFF
-	TRBV25-1	-	TRBJ1-1	13	TGTGCCAGCAGTGACCAAGCCGGCACTGAAGCTTTCTTT	CASSDQAGTEAFF
-	TRBV11-2	-	TRBJ1-3	15	TGTGCCAGCAGCTTAACAGGTCCCTCTGGAAACACCATATATTTT	CASSLTGPSGNTIYF
TRBD1	TRBV5-4	-	TRBJ1-2	13	TGTGCCAGCAGGCGGGACAGAAACTATGGCTACACCTTC	CASRRDRNYGYTF
TRBD1	TRBV16	-	TRBJ2-7	15	TGTGCCAGCAGCCTTCGACAGGGTTCCCCGTACGAGCAGTACTTC	CASSLRQGSPYEQYF